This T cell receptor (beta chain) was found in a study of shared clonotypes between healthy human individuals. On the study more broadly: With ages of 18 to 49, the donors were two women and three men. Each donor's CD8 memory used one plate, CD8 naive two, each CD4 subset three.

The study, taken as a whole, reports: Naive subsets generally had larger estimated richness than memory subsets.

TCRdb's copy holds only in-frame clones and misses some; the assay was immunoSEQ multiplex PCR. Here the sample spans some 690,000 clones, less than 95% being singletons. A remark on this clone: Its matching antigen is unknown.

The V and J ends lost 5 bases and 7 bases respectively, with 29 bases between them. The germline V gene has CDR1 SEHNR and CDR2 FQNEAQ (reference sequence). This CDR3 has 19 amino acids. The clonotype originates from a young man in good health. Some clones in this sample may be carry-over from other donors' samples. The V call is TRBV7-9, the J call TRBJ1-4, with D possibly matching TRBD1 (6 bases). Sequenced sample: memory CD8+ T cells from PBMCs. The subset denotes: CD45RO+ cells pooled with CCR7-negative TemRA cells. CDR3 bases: TGTGCCAGCAGCCAATCCCTGACAGGAAATAGTCCTCATGGTGAAAAACTGTTTTTT. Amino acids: CASSQSLTGNSPHGEKLFF.